These T cell receptor beta chains were read from a single sample in a study of early T cells in non-severe SARS-CoV-2 infection. MiXCR, run by TCRdb on the 5' RACE reads, gives a single entry per CDR3 protein. This table has around 83,000 distinct CDR3 sequences, more than 9% appearing once. Here the sequenced sample was whole blood, taken at baseline. The receptors come from an adult who was a healthcare worker with PCR-confirmed SARS-CoV-2 infection or an uninfected control (not recorded which). CDR3s include the opening cysteine and the closing phenylalanine or tryptophan. A D gene is named only where the DNA matches it firmly. Size values are once, few and many counts, or a class for expanded clones, and some rows have none.

J | size | V | D | DNA | CDR3
TRBJ2-7 | NA | TRBV10-3 | NA | TGTGCCATCAGTGGGACAGAGGAGGGCGAGCAGTACTTC | CAISGTEEGEQYF
TRBJ2-5 | few | TRBV7-2 | NA | TGTGCCAGCAGCTTAGCGGGCCTTTCGGCAGAGACCCAGTACTTC | CASSLAGLSAETQYF
TRBJ2-6 | few | TRBV6-1 | NA | TGTGCCAGCAGCCGAAGTACTGCTGGGGCCAACGTCCTGACTTTC | CASSRSTAGANVLTF
TRBJ1-5 | few | TRBV6-6 | TRBD1 | TGTGCCAGCACCGCGACAGGGAAGCAGCCCCAGCATTTT | CASTATGKQPQHF
TRBJ1-6 | few | TRBV6-6 | NA | TGTGCCAGCAGTTATGGGCAGCGGGAGTCACCCCTCCACTTT | CASSYGQRESPLHF
TRBJ1-2 | NA | TRBV28 | NA | TGTGCCAGCAGTGATTCACGCGGACAGACCTCTAACTATGGCTACACCTTC | CASSDSRGQTSNYGYTF
TRBJ2-5 | few | TRBV7-9 | NA | TGTGCCAGCAGCTTCTCTGAGATCCAGTACTTC | CASSFSEIQYF
TRBJ2-7 | NA | TRBV5-1 | TRBD1 | TGCGCCAGCAGCTTCGGACAGGGAGGTAGCGAGCAGTACTTC | CASSFGQGGSEQYF
TRBJ2-1 | NA | TRBV3-1 | TRBD2 | TGTGCCAGCAGCCGAAGCGGGAGGGCCCCTGAGCAGTTCTTC | CASSRSGRAPEQFF
TRBJ2-1 | many | TRBV7-9 | TRBD2 | TGTGCCAGCAGGAGTGGACTAGCGGGAGGGCCGACTTACAATGAGCAGTTCTTC | CASRSGLAGGPTYNEQFF
TRBJ2-1 | NA | TRBV25-1 | TRBD2 | TGTGCCAGCAGTGTATCGGGACTACCGAGGGATGATGAGCAGTTCTTC | CASSVSGLPRDDEQFF
TRBJ2-7 | many | TRBV20-1 | NA | TGCAGTGCCCCCCTCGACCCAGGCGGGGAGCAGTACTTC | CSAPLDPGGEQYF
TRBJ2-1 | many | TRBV2 | NA | TGTGCCAGCAGTGCGGGCAACTACAATGAGCAGTTCTTC | CASSAGNYNEQFF
TRBJ2-7 | many | TRBV7-9 | NA | TGTGCCAGCAGCTTATTACCCGACTACGAGCAGTACTTC | CASSLLPDYEQYF
TRBJ2-7 | NA | TRBV3-1 | NA | TGTGCCAGCAGCCAGCGGGCAGGCGAGCAGTACTTC | CASSQRAGEQYF
TRBJ1-4 | many | TRBV6-2/TRBV6-3 | NA | TGTGCCAGCAGGGATCGAGATCCGGATCCGGCCAAGGAAAAACTGTTTTTT | CASRDRDPDPAKEKLFF
TRBJ1-6 | NA | TRBV28 | TRBD1 | TGTGCCAGCAGCTCAGGGGGTACGAATTCACCCCTCCACTTT | CASSSGGTNSPLHF
TRBJ2-1 | NA | TRBV6-2/TRBV6-3 | TRBD1 | TGTGCCAGCAGTTGGAGGCAGGGGGAAGATGAGCAGTTCTTC | CASSWRQGEDEQFF
TRBJ1-4 | NA | TRBV5-1 | TRBD1 | TGCGCCAGCAGCTTAGACAGGGTCGAAAAACTGTTTTTT | CASSLDRVEKLFF
TRBJ2-3 | NA | TRBV28 | NA | TGTGCCAGCAATGAGGGATCAACAGATACGCAGTATTTT | CASNEGSTDTQYF
TRBJ2-3 | many | TRBV27 | TRBD1 | TGTGCCAGCAGGCCAGGGACAGGGTGGACAGATACGCAGTATTTT | CASRPGTGWTDTQYF
TRBJ2-5 | NA | TRBV5-1 | NA | TGCGCCAGCAGCCCATACAGGGTGCAAGAGACCCAGTACTTC | CASSPYRVQETQYF
TRBJ2-1 | NA | TRBV18 | TRBD2 | TGTGCCAGCTCACCAGGCGGGAGGCCCCGGTCCTACAATGAGCAGTTCTTC | CASSPGGRPRSYNEQFF